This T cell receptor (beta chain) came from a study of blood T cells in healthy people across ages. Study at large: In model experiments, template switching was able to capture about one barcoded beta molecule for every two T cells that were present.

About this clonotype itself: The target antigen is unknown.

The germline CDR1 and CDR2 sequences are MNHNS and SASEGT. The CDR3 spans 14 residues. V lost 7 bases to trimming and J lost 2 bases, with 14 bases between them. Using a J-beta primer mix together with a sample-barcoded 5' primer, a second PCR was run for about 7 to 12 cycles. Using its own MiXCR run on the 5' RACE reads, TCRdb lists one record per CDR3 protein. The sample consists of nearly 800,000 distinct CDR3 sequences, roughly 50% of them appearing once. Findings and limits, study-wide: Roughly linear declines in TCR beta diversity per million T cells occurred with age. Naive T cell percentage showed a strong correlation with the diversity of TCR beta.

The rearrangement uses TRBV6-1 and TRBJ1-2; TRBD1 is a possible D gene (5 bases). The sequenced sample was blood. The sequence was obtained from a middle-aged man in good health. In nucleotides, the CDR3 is TGTGCCAGCAAACCGGGGCGCGTCAACTATGGCTACACCTTC. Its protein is CASKPGRVNYGYTF.